This T cell receptor (beta chain) was recovered during a study of cytomegalovirus exposure and HLA in healthy donors. Looking at the study overall: Sequencing of roughly 180 million T cells in an earlier analysis found approximately 120 million unique TCR beta sequences. Overall study results and limits: Cytomegalovirus association was listed for 164 TCR beta chains. Rare TCR sequences predominated, though certain public TCRs were found in many donors.

Primers: 60 Vbeta forward and 13 Jbeta reverse. Sequencing used immunoSEQ multiplex PCR; TCRdb keeps in-frame clones, though not all of them. The sample shows roughly 190,000 clones, around three quarters of them seen only once. Worth noting for this clone: Its antigen is not identified.

The clonotype was recovered from a woman between 18 and 29 years old in good health and CMV-seronegative. Sequencing was performed on PBMCs.

CDR3 sequence (DNA): TGTGCCAGCAGCTTAGCCACCCCGGACAGGGGAGAAAAACTGTTTTTT. Translated: CASSLATPDRGEKLFF. V is TRBV7-6 and J is TRBJ1-4; 9 bases fit TRBD1. The CDR3 covers 16 residues. V gave up 0 bases and J gave up 8 bases; unmatched junction bases: 7. Looked up from germline, CDR1 is SGHVS and CDR2 is FNYEAQ.